This entry describes one T cell receptor beta chain. The antigen is unknown. Germline V gene lookup returns CDR1 SNHLY and CDR2 FYNNEI. CDR3 length: 15 amino acids. V shed 4 bases and J 6 bases; nucleotides not matched to a gene: 6. The data are from a study of vaccination and CD4 T cells after COVID-19. Notes on the study in general: Recorded median SARS-CoV-2-reactive clonotype numbers increased from about 20 to 38 without reaching significance.

The treatment: approximately nine-day PBMC culture with coronavirus spike peptide pools or control peptides (ViraFEST assay). TCRs were sequenced by ViraFEST after antigen-specific T cells had been expanded with peptide pools. With the Oncomine TCR Beta short-read assay, DNA from cultured CD4+ T cells was sequenced. In this case, cultured CD4+ T cells provided the extracted genomic DNA. TCRdb reprocessed the PCR reads via MiXCR and lists one record per CDR3 protein. The sample includes several thousand distinct CDR3 sequences, roughly 61% of them seen just once. This sequence joins TRBV2 and TRBJ1-5; 10 positions agree with TRBD1. The sequenced material came from CD4+ T cells from blood, cultured in vitro. This clonotype was sampled from a human donor who had recovered from COVID-19. The CDR3 bases are TGTGCCAGCAGTGGCGACAGGGGGCATCGTCAGCCCCAGCATTTT. Translation gives CASSGDRGHRQPQHF.